The clone carrying this TCR beta chain has only a few counts. The record originates from a study of cytotoxic CD8 clonotypes in ibrutinib-treated CLL. As for the study in general: For this cohort, patients were about a dozen relapsed/refractory and some 15 treatment-naive, while some 17 were IGHV unmutated.

Using immunoSEQ multiplex PCR, the repertoire was profiled, and TCRdb retains in-frame clones only, with some absent. The repertoire holds 160,000 or so clones, with approximately 84% as singletons. There are 14 residues in the CDR3. V lost 6 bases to trimming and J lost 2 bases, with 8 bases between them. Germline CDR1 reads MDHEN; CDR2 reads SYDVKM. This specimen consisted of PBMCs, obtained after 24 months of ibrutinib treatment. The gene calls are TRBV28 and TRBJ2-6; D is perhaps TRBD1 or TRBD2 (6 bases each). The TCR sequence derives from a human donor with chronic lymphocytic leukemia. CDR3 DNA: TGTGCCAGCAGGGAGGGGGCTGGGGCCAACGTCCTGACTTTC. Amino acid sequence: CASREGAGANVLTF.